The following is a T cell receptor beta chain sequence with its context. The target antigen is unknown. A multiplex PCR was run with 60 Vbeta primers and 13 Jbeta primers. Here immunoSEQ multiplex PCR was the method, and the copy in TCRdb shows in-frame clones only, minus some. Among 150,000 or so clones listed, approximately 80% were seen once. The sample originates from a study of cytomegalovirus exposure and HLA in healthy donors. Study findings and constraints: Some TCR beta chains (around 160 of them) were listed as cytomegalovirus-associated. TCR beta V- and J-gene trimming, according to a later analysis, was linked to a missense DCLRE1C variant.

CDR3 length: 18 residues. The germline gives CDR1 MNHEY, CDR2 SMNVEV (reference sequence). The V and J ends lost 4 bases and 6 bases, in that order; junction bases with no gene match: 9. The sequence came from a woman younger than 35 in good health and CMV-seronegative. J is TRBJ2-2 and V is TRBV27, with 15 bases identical to TRBD2. Sequenced input: PBMCs. The CDR3 loop reads CASSSYTGLAGGAGELFF. CDR3 sequence (DNA): TGTGCCAGCAGTTCCTATACTGGACTAGCGGGAGGGGCCGGGGAGCTGTTTTTT.